These T cell receptor beta chains were read from a single sample in a study of post-analysis software for immune sequencing data. MiXCR, applied by TCRdb to the PCR reads, yields one record per CDR3 protein. This table holds roughly 870,000 distinct CDR3 sequences, under 70% found once. The sample consisted of blood. The origin of the receptors is a girl aged 5-17 years with multiple sclerosis. CDR3s include the opening cysteine and the closing phenylalanine or tryptophan. Fields, in order: V gene, J gene, CDR3 protein.

v_gene: TRBV10-3
j_gene: -
CDR3aa: CAISARETQYF

v_gene: TRBV6-5
j_gene: TRBJ2-1
CDR3aa: CASSYFVSFYNEQFF

v_gene: TRBV5-1
j_gene: TRBJ2-3
CDR3aa: CASSLVASGGDTQYF

v_gene: TRBV18
j_gene: TRBJ2-1
CDR3aa: CASSPSSGRAHNEQFF

v_gene: TRBV20-1
j_gene: TRBJ1-2
CDR3aa: CSARDTASNYGYTF

v_gene: TRBV6-5
j_gene: -
CDR3aa: CASSYPGLAGYEQYF

v_gene: TRBV9
j_gene: TRBJ2-1
CDR3aa: CASSVSASGPGGNEQFF

v_gene: TRBV18
j_gene: TRBJ1-5
CDR3aa: CASSPPGTGPNQPQHF

v_gene: TRBV11-3
j_gene: TRBJ2-3
CDR3aa: CASSRDQTTSTQYF

v_gene: TRBV7-2
j_gene: TRBJ1-1
CDR3aa: CASSSGSGALEAFF